These 12 T cell receptor beta chains were sequenced from one sample in a study of naive and memory T cell subsets. These receptors have no known antigen. The beta constant-region primer was an equimolar mix of two oligonucleotides covering TRBC1 and TRBC2. Four rounds of PCR amplified the ligated cDNA using nested alpha and beta constant-region primers plus SP2. TCRdb ran MiXCR on the UMI-ligation and nested PCR reads and lists one entry per CDR3 protein. Of about 140,000 distinct CDR3 sequences detected, about a fifth appear once; the ten largest clones hold roughly 0.6%. Findings and limits, study-wide: Possibly reflecting memory cells re-expressing CD45RA, a few larger clonotypes occurred in naive repertoires, especially CD8.

The sample taken for sequencing was naive CD8+ T cells from blood. The receptors shown here come from a human donor in good health.

This clonotype was observed a few times. This chain joins TRBV7-2 and TRBJ2-1, with D possibly TRBD2 on 6 matching bases. Germline V gene sequence: CDR1 SGHTA, CDR2 FQGNSA. The CDR3 is 14 residues long. The V end lost 1 base, the J end lost 8 bases, and 12 bases lay between the germline ends. The CDR3 protein is CASSLEGGPDEQFF. In DNA, the CDR3 is TGTGCCAGCAGCTTAGAGGGAGGTCCCGATGAGCAGTTCTTC.

In this sample, this clonotype turned up a few times. This chain joins TRBV5-6 and TRBJ2-7; 11 bases agree with TRBD2. Germline trimming cut 0 bases from V and 5 bases from J; bases unmatched to any gene: 1. This CDR3 has 14 residues. Germline CDR1 SGHDT, CDR2 YYEEEE. The CDR3 DNA reads TGTGCCAGCAGCTTGGCACTAGCGGGAGACGAGCAGTACTTC. It specifies CASSLALAGDEQYF.

This clonotype was counted between two and nine times. The chain links TRBV7-9 to TRBJ1-1; D is uncertain. The CDR3 has 14 residues. Germline assignment: CDR1 SEHNR and CDR2 FQNEAQ (reference sequence). Trimming took off 1 base at V and 4 bases at J, with 10 bases between the two ends. DNA of the CDR3: TGTGCCAGCAGCTTAGACCCGTTCGGCACTGAAGCTTTCTTT. Protein product: CASSLDPFGTEAFF.

The table lists this clonotype with a few counts. V gene TRBV5-1 combines with J gene TRBJ2-7, with D unresolved. Germline loops: CDR1 SGHRS, CDR2 YFSETQ. The length of the CDR3 is 19 residues. Trimming took off 0 bases at V and 2 bases at J, with 24 bases between the two ends. The CDR3 region has the DNA TGCGCCAGCAGCTTGGGCAGGCTCGACTTGGGAAGTAAAACCTACGAGCAGTACTTC. It translates to CASSLGRLDLGSKTYEQYF.

The genes are TRBV7-8 and TRBJ2-3; possible D gene TRBD1, 6 bases. With 8 bases removed from V and 0 bases from J, the gap between germline ends came to 15 bases. The CDR3 has 15 amino acids. The germline V gene has CDR1 SGHVS and CDR2 FQNEAQ. The CDR3 nucleotides read TGTGCCAGCTGTAGGACAGATGCTAGCACAGATACGCAGTATTTT. Protein sequence: CASCRTDASTDTQYF.

This clonotype came up a few times. The chain joins TRBV28 to TRBJ2-5; no firm D call. The CDR3 runs to 14 residues. Germline values: CDR1 MDHEN, CDR2 SYDVKM. Trimming removed 5 bases at V and 1 base at J, with 11 bases between. The CDR3 coding sequence is TGTGCCAGCAGTAAAGTACAACTCCAAGAGACCCAGTACTTC. Residues: CASSKVQLQETQYF.

The chain's CDR3 is CASQDIYNSPLHF. DNA for the CDR3: TGTGCCAGCCAAGACATCTATAATTCACCCCTCCACTTT. The chain combines TRBV5-5 with TRBJ1-6; D is unclear. The germline V and J ends were trimmed by 7 bases and 3 bases, with 8 bases remaining between them. Germline assignment: CDR1 SGHKS and CDR2 YYEKEE (reference sequence). The CDR3 totals 13 residues.

The chain carries TRBV4-3 and TRBJ2-7, with 8 bases matching TRBD1. The CDR3 loop spans 16 amino acids. The junction had 7 bases not matched to a gene; V was cut back by 1 base and J by 2 bases. Germline values: CDR1 LGHNA, CDR2 YSLEER. The CDR3 bases are TGCGCCAGCAGCCAAGCATATCACAGGGGGACCTACGAGCAGTACTTC. Translation: CASSQAYHRGTYEQYF.

This clonotype was seen a few times. The rearrangement links TRBV2 to TRBJ1-6; possibly TRBD1 for D (6 bases). The V gene lost 0 bases and the J gene lost 1 base, with 7 bases spanning the gap. Germline V gene data show CDR1 as SNHLY and CDR2 as FYNNEI. This CDR3 comprises 16 residues. The CDR3, as DNA: TGTGCCAGCAGTGAAGCGGACAGATCCTATAATTCACCCCTCCACTTT. Protein: CASSEADRSYNSPLHF.

In this sample, this clonotype turned up a few times. The genes are TRBV29-1 and TRBJ2-2; tentatively, D is TRBD2 (5 bases). V lost 5 bases and J 5 bases, leaving 9 bases between the germline ends. The CDR3 contains 12 residues. Germline V gene data show CDR1 as SQVTM and CDR2 as ANQGSEA. The chain's CDR3 is CSVRTRTGELFF. As DNA, the CDR3 is TGCAGCGTTCGCACTAGGACCGGGGAGCTGTTTTTT.

Ten or more counts support this clonotype. The chain couples TRBV2 to TRBJ2-7, with a weak D call TRBD1 (6 bases). CDR3 size: 12 residues. Germline lookup yields CDR1 SNHLY and CDR2 FYNNEI. V lost 5 bases and J 5 bases, leaving 10 bases between the germline ends. CDR3 protein: CASSSDRNEQYF. For the CDR3, the DNA is TGTGCCAGCAGTTCAGACAGGAACGAGCAGTACTTC.

This clonotype has ten or more counts. The rearrangement links TRBV5-4 to TRBJ2-4, with D possibly being TRBD1 (5 bases). V was clipped by 3 bases and J by 2 bases, with 9 bases between them. The CDR3 has 14 residues. Germline V CDR1 and CDR2: SGHNT, YYREEE (reference sequence). CDR3 nucleotide sequence: TGTGCCAGCAGCTCTGCAGGGACCAAAAACATTCAGTACTTC. Amino acid sequence: CASSSAGTKNIQYF.